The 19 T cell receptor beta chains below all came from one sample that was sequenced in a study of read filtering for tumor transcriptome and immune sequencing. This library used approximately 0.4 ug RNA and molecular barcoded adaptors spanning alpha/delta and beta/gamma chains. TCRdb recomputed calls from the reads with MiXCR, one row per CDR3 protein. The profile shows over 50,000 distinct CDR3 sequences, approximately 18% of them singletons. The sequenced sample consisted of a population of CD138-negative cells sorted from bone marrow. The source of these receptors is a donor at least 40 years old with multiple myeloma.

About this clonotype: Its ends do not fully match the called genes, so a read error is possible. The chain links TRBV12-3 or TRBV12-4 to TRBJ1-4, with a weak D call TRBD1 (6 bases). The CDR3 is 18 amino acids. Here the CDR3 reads CAGSFRGRGLATNEELFF. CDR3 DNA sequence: TGTGCCGGCAGTTTTAGGGGGAGGGGACTTGCAACTAATGAAGAACTGTTTTTT.

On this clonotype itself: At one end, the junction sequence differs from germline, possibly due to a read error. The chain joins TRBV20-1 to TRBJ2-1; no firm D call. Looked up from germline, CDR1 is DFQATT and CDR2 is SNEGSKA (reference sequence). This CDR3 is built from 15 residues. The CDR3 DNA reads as TGCAGTGCCAGAGAGGCGGAGAAGTCCTACAATGAGCAGTCCTTC. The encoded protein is CSAREAEKSYNEQSF.

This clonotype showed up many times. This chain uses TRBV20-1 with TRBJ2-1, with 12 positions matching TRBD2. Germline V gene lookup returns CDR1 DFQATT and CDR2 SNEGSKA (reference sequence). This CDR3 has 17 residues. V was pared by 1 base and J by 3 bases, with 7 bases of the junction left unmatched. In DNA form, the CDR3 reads TGCAGTGCTAGAGGGCTAGCGGGAGGGTCACACTACAATGAGCAGTTCTTC. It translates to CSARGLAGGSHYNEQFF.

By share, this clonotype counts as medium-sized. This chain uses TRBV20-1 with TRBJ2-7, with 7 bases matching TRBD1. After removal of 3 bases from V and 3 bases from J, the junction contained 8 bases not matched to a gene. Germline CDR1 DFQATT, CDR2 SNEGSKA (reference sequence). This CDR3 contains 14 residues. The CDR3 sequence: CSASHGQADYEQYF. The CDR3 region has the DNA TGCAGTGCTAGCCACGGACAGGCTGACTACGAGCAGTACTTC.

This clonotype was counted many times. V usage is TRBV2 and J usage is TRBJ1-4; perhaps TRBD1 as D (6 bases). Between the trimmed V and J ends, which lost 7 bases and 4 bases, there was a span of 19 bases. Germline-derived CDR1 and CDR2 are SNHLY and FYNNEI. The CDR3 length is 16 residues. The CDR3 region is CASKTWTDGLNEKLFF. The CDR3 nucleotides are TGTGCCAGCAAGACATGGACAGACGGCCTTAATGAAAAACTGTTTTTT.

The CDR3 is CASSRNSSNQPQHF. In DNA, the CDR3 is TGTGCCAGCAGCCGGAACAGTAGCAATCAGCCCCAGCATTTT. The chain links TRBV7-9 to TRBJ1-5, with D unclear. Trimming took 5 bases from V and 0 from J, leaving 8 bases between them. CDR1 SEHNR and CDR2 FQNEAQ come from the germline V gene (reference sequence). The CDR3 runs 14 residues.

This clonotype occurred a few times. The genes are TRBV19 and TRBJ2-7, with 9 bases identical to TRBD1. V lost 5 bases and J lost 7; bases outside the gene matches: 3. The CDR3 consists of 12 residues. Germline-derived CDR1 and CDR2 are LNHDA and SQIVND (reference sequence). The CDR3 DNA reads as TGTGCCAGTAGTCCGACAGGGGGGGAGCAGTACTTC. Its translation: CASSPTGGEQYF.

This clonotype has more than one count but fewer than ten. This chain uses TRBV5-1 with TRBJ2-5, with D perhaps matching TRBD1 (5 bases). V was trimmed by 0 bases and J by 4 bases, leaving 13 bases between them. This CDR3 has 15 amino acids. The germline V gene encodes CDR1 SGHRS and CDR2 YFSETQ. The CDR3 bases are TGCGCCAGCAGCTTGGGGCAGGGCTATGGAGAGACCCAGTACTTC. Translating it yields CASSLGQGYGETQYF.

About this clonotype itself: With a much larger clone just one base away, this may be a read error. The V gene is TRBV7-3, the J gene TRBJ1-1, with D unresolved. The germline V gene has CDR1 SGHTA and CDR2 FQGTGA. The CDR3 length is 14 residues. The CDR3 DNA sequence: TGTGCCAGCGGCTTACACCCGAAAAACACTGAAGCTTTCTTT. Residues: CASGLHPKNTEAFF.

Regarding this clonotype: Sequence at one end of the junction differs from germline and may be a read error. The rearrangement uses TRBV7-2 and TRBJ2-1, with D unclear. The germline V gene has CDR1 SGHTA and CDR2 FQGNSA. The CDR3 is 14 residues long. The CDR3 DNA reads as TGTGTCAGCAACCTCTTTGAGGCCTTCAATGAGCAGTTCTTC. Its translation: CVSNLFEAFNEQFF.

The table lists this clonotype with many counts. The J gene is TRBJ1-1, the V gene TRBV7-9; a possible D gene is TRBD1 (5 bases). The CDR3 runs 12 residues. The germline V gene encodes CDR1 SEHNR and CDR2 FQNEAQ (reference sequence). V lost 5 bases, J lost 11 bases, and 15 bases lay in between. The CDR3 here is CASSPPGRAAFF. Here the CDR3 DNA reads TGTGCCAGCAGCCCCCCGGGCAGGGCTGCTTTCTTT.

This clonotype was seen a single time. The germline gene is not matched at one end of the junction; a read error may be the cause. The CDR3 DNA reads TGTGCCAGCAGCTTAGAGAGGGGGGTACAAGAGACCCAGCACTTC. This sequence encodes CASSLERGVQETQHF. The chain employs TRBV7-8 and TRBJ2-5; the D call may be TRBD1 or TRBD2 (6 bases each). The CDR3 has 15 residues. Germline CDR1 SGHVS, CDR2 FQNEAQ.

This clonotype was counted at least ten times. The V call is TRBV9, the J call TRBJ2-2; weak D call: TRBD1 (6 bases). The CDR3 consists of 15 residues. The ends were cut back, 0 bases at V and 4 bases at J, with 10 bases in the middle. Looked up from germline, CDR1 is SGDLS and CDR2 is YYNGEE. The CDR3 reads CASSVEGQFTGELFF. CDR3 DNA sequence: TGTGCCAGCAGCGTAGAAGGACAGTTCACCGGGGAGCTGTTTTTT. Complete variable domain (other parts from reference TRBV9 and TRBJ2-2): DSGVTQTPKHLITATGQRVTLRCSPRSGDLSVYWYQQSLDQGLQFLIQYYNGEERAKGNILERFSAQQFPDLHSELNLSSLELGDSALYFCASSVEGQFTGELFFGEGSRLTVL.

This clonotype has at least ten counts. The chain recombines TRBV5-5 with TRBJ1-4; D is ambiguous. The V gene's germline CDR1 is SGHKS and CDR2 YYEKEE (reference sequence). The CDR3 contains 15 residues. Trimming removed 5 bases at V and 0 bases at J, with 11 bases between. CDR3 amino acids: CASRLTAATNEKLFF. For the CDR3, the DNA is TGTGCCAGCAGATTGACGGCCGCAACTAATGAAAAACTGTTTTTT.

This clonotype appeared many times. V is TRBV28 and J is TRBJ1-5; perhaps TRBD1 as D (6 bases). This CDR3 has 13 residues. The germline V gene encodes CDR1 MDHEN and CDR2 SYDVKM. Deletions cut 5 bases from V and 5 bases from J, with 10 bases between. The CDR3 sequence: CASSQQGYQPQHF. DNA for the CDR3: TGTGCCAGCAGTCAACAGGGTTATCAGCCCCAGCATTTT.

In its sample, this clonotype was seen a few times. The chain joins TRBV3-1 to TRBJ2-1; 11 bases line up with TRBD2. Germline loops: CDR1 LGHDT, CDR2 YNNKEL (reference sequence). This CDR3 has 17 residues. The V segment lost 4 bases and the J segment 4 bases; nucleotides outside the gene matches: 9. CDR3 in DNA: TGTGCCAGCAGCCGCTTCTTTAGCGGGAGGGAGTACAATGAGCAGTTCTTC. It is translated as CASSRFFSGREYNEQFF.

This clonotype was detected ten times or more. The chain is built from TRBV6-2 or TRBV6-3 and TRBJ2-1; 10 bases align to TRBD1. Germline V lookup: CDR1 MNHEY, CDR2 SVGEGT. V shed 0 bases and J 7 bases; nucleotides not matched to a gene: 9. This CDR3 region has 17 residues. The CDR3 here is CASSYSRGQGNWNEQFF. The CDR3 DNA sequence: TGTGCCAGCAGTTACTCGCGGGGACAGGGGAATTGGAATGAGCAGTTCTTC.

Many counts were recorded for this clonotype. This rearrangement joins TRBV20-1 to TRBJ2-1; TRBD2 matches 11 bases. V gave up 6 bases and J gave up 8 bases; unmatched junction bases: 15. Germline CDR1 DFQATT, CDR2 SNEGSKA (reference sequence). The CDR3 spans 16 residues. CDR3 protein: CSADELAGGVRHEQFF. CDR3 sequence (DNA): TGCAGTGCCGACGAATTAGCGGGAGGGGTTAGGCATGAGCAGTTCTTC.

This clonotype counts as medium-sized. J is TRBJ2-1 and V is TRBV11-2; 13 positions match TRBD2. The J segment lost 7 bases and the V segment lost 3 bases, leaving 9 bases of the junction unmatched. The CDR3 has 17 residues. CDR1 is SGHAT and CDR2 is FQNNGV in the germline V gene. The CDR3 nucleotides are TGTGCCAGCAGCTTTGCGCCGAGGACTAGCGGGAGTAATGAGCAGTTCTTC. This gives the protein CASSFAPRTSGSNEQFF.